This record concerns one T cell receptor (beta chain) sequence. Which antigen it targets is not known. One base away there is no much larger clone; base qualities are not given. The germline ends are 19 bases apart after V is trimmed by 7 bases and J by 6 bases. The CDR3 spans 14 residues, from the cysteine through the phenylalanine. The only DNA kept is the CDR3, 42 bases in frame from the first base. The germline V gene provides CDR1 MDHEN and CDR2 SYDVKM. The immunoSEQ Assay, a bias-controlled multiplex PCR, was used to amplify TCRbeta CDR3 regions from genomic DNA. In the paper's pipeline: Nucleated cell counts per sample were estimated from amplification of reference gene primers within the assay. To quantify the absolute abundance of each unique TCRbeta CDR3 rearrangement, sequence reads were collapsed and filtered. For each sample, productive Simpson clonality was calculated as the square root of Simpson's diversity index across productive rearrangements. TCRdb carries this immuneACCESS record with in-frame sequences only. Its versions omit some clonotypes, under half of them owing to an unresolved V gene in the studies checked, with the rest unexplained. V and J calls plus clone size are reproduced from that table; the DNA served to infer D and trimming. The sample table holds a few hundred thousand clones, of which about 86% were seen once. Approximately 4% of the sample belongs to the ten largest clones.

Whole blood was collected in K2EDTA tubes by collaborating institutions according to the institutions' own protocols. For TCRbeta analysis, collaborator samples were shipped as frozen whole blood, as isolated PBMCs, or as DNA extracted from either sample type. This sample is part of a study of blood T cell repertoires in COVID-19 (dated by TCRdb to about 2020). At the level of the whole study: The collaborator samples originated in the United States, Italy and Spain and spanned the acute and convalescent phases of COVID-19. Where HLA class I and class II types were available, the types were taken from metadata supplied by the sample provider, not from assay-based typing. The repertoires were released in a freely available public database meant as a resource for research on the immune response to SARS-CoV-2. The sample metadata nearly always contained a de-identified subject ID, COVID-19 status, age in years and sex. The samples were drawn from two sources: the first 160 participants of the ongoing ImmuneRACE study, and over 950 subjects contributed by 6 global collaborators. The prospective study material was composed of cDNA or gDNA derived from T cells, B-cell-depleted T cells, or PBMCs. Subjects who had been exposed to COVID-19, were actively infected with it, or had recovered from it provided the deeply sampled blood TCRbeta repertoires that made up the dataset.

Paper-wide results and their limitations: The amount of clinical and demographic metadata varied by source and participant and was provided uncurated.

The sequence came from a man aged 18 to 29 with active or convalescent COVID-19. Sequencing input: peripheral blood. The rearranged chain carries TRBV28 and TRBJ2-7; no D gene is confidently identified. The CDR3 region has the sequence CASNPTNGWREQYF. The nucleotide sequence reads as follows: TGTGCCAGCAACCCCACCAACGGGTGGCGCGAGCAGTACTTC.